The source of this T cell receptor (beta chain) is a study of shared clonotypes between healthy human individuals. Study results and limitations: Clonotypes which were not shared had lower generation probabilities than clonotypes that all four donors shared.

It was at deep level that the assay was run. Replicate PCRs for sorted subsets used roughly 200 ng DNA; this equaled tens of thousands of T cell genomes. Clones were read by immunoSEQ multiplex PCR, and TCRdb kept only the in-frame ones, dropping some. This sample carries some 2,400,000 clones, almost 96% of them seen once, and the ten largest clones take roughly 0.13%. V was trimmed by 3 bases and J by 4 bases, leaving 10 bases between them. There are 14 residues in the CDR3. CDR1 SNHLY and CDR2 FYNNEI come from the germline V gene. Comments on this clone: Antigen unknown.

Recent acute infections and vaccinations were absent in the healthy HIV-negative adult donors. The sequenced sample consisted of naive CD4+ T cells sorted from blood. Subset of the sample: CD45RA+ positively selected. The V call is TRBV2, the J call TRBJ1-5, with D uncertain. The sequence derives from a man between 18 and 29 years old in good health. The CDR3 sequence: CASSEMAVNQPQHF. The CDR3 nucleotides are TGTGCCAGCAGTGAGATGGCGGTTAATCAGCCCCAGCATTTT.